Below, 18 T cell receptor beta chains from the same sample are listed, as sequenced in a study of cytomegalovirus exposure and HLA in healthy donors (dated by TCRdb to 2015 to 2018). Receptor amplification or capture employed the immunoSEQ multiplex PCR assay. The clones in this table, taken by TCRdb from immuneACCESS, are in-frame only. Not every clone is retained; where verified, under half of the shortfall comes from an unresolved V gene, and the cause of the rest is unknown. This sample has some 130,000 clones in its table, and 89% of those were observed once. The ten largest clones add up to about 1.2% of the sample. The material sequenced was PBMCs. These TCRs come from a woman between 18 and 29 years old in good health and CMV-seronegative.

The chain uses TRBV19 and TRBJ1-1, with 9 bases identical to TRBD1. J lost 2 bases, V lost 5 bases, and 9 bases had no gene match. The germline CDR1 and CDR2 sequences are LNHDA and SQIVND (reference sequence). This CDR3 is 16 amino acids long. As DNA, the CDR3 is TGTGCCAGTAGTTCCCTACAGGGACAGGGAAACACTGAAGCTTTCTTT. This encodes CASSSLQGQGNTEAFF.

This clone came up a few times. This rearrangement joins TRBV18 to TRBJ2-3, with 13 bases aligning to TRBD2. V lost 3 bases and J lost 4; bases outside the gene matches: 1. The CDR3 runs to 15 residues. Germline values: CDR1 KGHSH, CDR2 LQKENI. This chain's CDR3 is CASSPGLAGPDTQYF. CDR3 in DNA: TGTGCCAGCTCACCGGGACTAGCGGGGCCAGATACGCAGTATTTT.

The rearrangement links TRBV21-1 to TRBJ2-1; the table's D call of TRBD1 was not tested on the DNA. TRBV21-1 counts as a pseudogene. The CDR3 totals 14 residues. CDR3 coding DNA: TGTGCCAGCAGCAAAGGTACAGGGCAGAATGAGCAGTTCTTC. It yields the protein CASSKGTGQNEQFF.

A few counts support this clone. The chain carries TRBV7-3 and TRBJ1-2; possibly TRBD1 for D (5 bases). The V gene's germline CDR1 is SGHTA and CDR2 FQGTGA. Trimming removed 5 bases from V and 3 bases from J, with 13 bases in between. The CDR3 is 14 amino acids. CDR3 sequence: CASSPRGEDYGYTF. The CDR3 bases are TGTGCCAGCAGCCCAAGAGGGGAGGACTATGGCTACACCTTC.

In this sample, this clone turned up a few times. One junction end does not reproduce the germline sequence, and a read error may be involved. The chain employs TRBV20-1 and TRBJ2-7; D is unresolved. The CDR3 extends over 10 amino acids. Germline assignment: CDR1 DFQATT and CDR2 SNEGSKA (reference sequence). Here the CDR3 DNA reads TGCAGTGCTAGATCCTCCGAGCAGTACTTC. Encoded protein: CSARSSEQYF.

The chain employs TRBV5-4 and TRBJ2-3, with TRBD1 identical over 10 bases. The J segment lost 5 bases and the V segment lost 2 bases, leaving 5 bases of the junction unmatched. CDR1 and CDR2 (germline): SGHNT, YYREEE (reference sequence). The CDR3 is 15 amino acids. CDR3 loop: CASSLGQGVGDTQYF. Here the CDR3 DNA reads TGTGCCAGCAGCTTAGGACAGGGGGTAGGAGATACGCAGTATTTT.

This chain uses TRBV2 with TRBJ1-6; D is unclear. V lost 10 bases, J lost 0 bases, and 13 bases lay in between. CDR3 size: 15 residues. CDR1 and CDR2 (germline): SNHLY, FYNNEI. The CDR3 DNA reads TGTGCCACACGACTACTCAGCTCCTATAATTCACCCCTCCACTTT. Translation: CATRLLSSYNSPLHF.

CDR3 DNA: TGTGCCAGCAGCGCCCAGGGCAACCACGATGGCTACACCTTC. Translation gives CASSAQGNHDGYTF. This sequence joins TRBV7-9 and TRBJ1-2; D perhaps matches TRBD1 (5 bases). The V end lost 5 bases, the J end lost 6 bases, and 16 bases lay between the germline ends. The CDR3 extends over 14 amino acids. Germline lookup yields CDR1 SEHNR and CDR2 FQNEAQ (reference sequence). The complete variable domain, with remaining parts taken from reference TRBV7-9 and TRBJ1-2, reads DTGVSQNPRHKITKRGQNVTFRCDPISEHNRLYWYRQTLGQGPEFLTYFQNEAQLEKSRLLSDRFSAERPKGSFSTLEIQRTEQGDSAMYLCASSAQGNHDGYTFGSGTRLTVV.

The rearrangement joins TRBV25-1 to TRBJ1-6, with TRBD1 as a possible D gene (6 bases). The V and J ends lost 8 bases and 5 bases respectively, with 13 bases between them. From germline, CDR1 is MGHDK and CDR2 SYGVNS. The CDR3 has 14 residues. In DNA form, the CDR3 reads TGTGCCAGCGGGCGGGAGGGGGATAATTCACCCCTCCACTTT. Amino acid sequence: CASGREGDNSPLHF.

The V call is TRBV15, the J call TRBJ1-1; D is unclear. The V gene's germline CDR1 is LNHNV and CDR2 YYDKDF (reference sequence). V was clipped by 0 bases and J by 3 bases, with 17 bases between them. This CDR3 spans 17 amino acids. In DNA, the CDR3 is TGTGCCACCAGCAGAGATCTTGGAGGGCCGAGGGACACTGAAGCTTTCTTT. This codes for CATSRDLGGPRDTEAFF.

This chain connects TRBV19 to TRBJ1-6; the D is unclear. Trimming pared 6 bases from V and 5 bases from J, leaving 8 bases between. CDR3 length: 13 residues. From germline, CDR1 is LNHDA and CDR2 SQIVND (reference sequence). The CDR3 bases are TGTGCCAGTAGGCCAGTTAATAATTCACCCCTCCACTTT. Protein product: CASRPVNNSPLHF.

The chain carries TRBV5-1 and TRBJ1-1; 7 bases line up with TRBD1. The ends lost 4 bases at V and 1 base at J; junction bases unmatched: 7. Per the germline V gene, CDR1 is SGHRS and CDR2 is YFSETQ. CDR3 size: 15 residues. The CDR3 loop is CASSRDRSSNTEAFF. The CDR3 coding sequence is TGCGCCAGCAGCCGGGACAGATCCTCGAACACTGAAGCTTTCTTT.

In nucleotides, the CDR3 is TGTGCCAGCAGTTATAGCGGGGGACCACAAGAGACCCAGTACTTC. Amino acid sequence: CASSYSGGPQETQYF. V and J are TRBV6-5 and TRBJ2-5; TRBD2 matches 9 bases. Germline lookup yields CDR1 MNHEY and CDR2 SVGAGI. This CDR3 comprises 15 residues. V shed 3 bases and J 2 bases; nucleotides not matched to a gene: 4.

The chain uses TRBV4-1 and TRBJ2-5; 10 bases line up with TRBD2. Germline V CDR1 and CDR2: MGHRA, YSYEKL. After removal of 3 bases from V and 4 bases from J, the junction contained 14 bases not matched to a gene. This CDR3 spans 18 amino acids. The CDR3 reads CASSHSSGGRRLRETQYF. The CDR3 DNA follows: TGCGCCAGCAGCCACTCTAGCGGGGGCCGGAGGTTAAGAGAGACCCAGTACTTC.

V is TRBV5-6 and J is TRBJ1-5; TRBD1 aligns across 7 bases. The CDR3 length is 14 residues. After removal of 2 bases from V and 3 bases from J, the junction contained 2 bases not matched to a gene. CDR1 and CDR2 from the germline V gene are SGHDT and YYEEEE. CDR3 sequence: CASSLGTDNQPQHF. The DNA for the CDR3 is TGTGCCAGCAGCTTAGGGACAGACAATCAGCCCCAGCATTTT.

The chain uses TRBV27 and TRBJ2-2, with D possibly being TRBD1 (6 bases). The CDR3 runs 16 residues. In germline, CDR1 is MNHEY, CDR2 SMNVEV (reference sequence). Trimming cost V 5 bases and J 0 bases, with 13 bases left between them. Here the CDR3 DNA reads TGTGCCAGCAGTCCCTACGGGACACCGAACACCGGGGAGCTGTTTTTT. As protein: CASSPYGTPNTGELFF.

The chain is built from TRBV5-1 and TRBJ1-4, with a weak D call TRBD1 (5 bases). Deletions cut 8 bases from V and 2 bases from J, with 16 bases between. Germline CDR1 and CDR2: SGHRS and YFSETQ. The CDR3 extends over 15 amino acids. CDR3 in amino acids: CASRKGYSTNEKLFF. CDR3 nucleotides: TGCGCCAGTCGGAAGGGGTATAGCACTAATGAAAAACTGTTTTTT.

This CDR3 reads CASSFGPGELFF. The CDR3 DNA reads TGTGCCAGCAGCTTTGGGCCCGGGGAGCTGTTTTTT. The J gene is TRBJ2-2, the V gene TRBV5-6; no reliable D call. This CDR3 has 12 amino acids. V lost 2 bases and J lost 6, with 5 bases in between. The germline V gene encodes CDR1 SGHDT and CDR2 YYEEEE.